These 14 T cell receptor beta chains came from one sample sequenced in a study of OX40 agonist ivuxolimab in advanced cancers. TCRdb keeps only in-frame clones here, not all; method: immunoSEQ multiplex PCR. The sample records fewer than 100,000 clones, about 80% being singletons. This sample comprised CD4+ or CD8+ T cells sorted from blood, obtained in a trial of the OX40 agonist ivuxolimab. All receptors come from an adult with an advanced solid tumor such as melanoma, head and neck, liver or kidney cancer.

This chain joins TRBV5-1 and TRBJ2-1; D gene uncertain. The CDR3 spans 12 residues. CDR1 and CDR2 (germline): SGHRS, YFSETQ. Trimming cost V 4 bases and J 7 bases, with 9 bases left between them. CDR3 region: CASSLQRNEQFF. The CDR3 DNA is TGCGCCAGCAGCCTTCAGAGGAATGAGCAGTTCTTC.

The chain couples TRBV29-1 to TRBJ2-3; D is perhaps TRBD1 (6 bases). This CDR3 contains 13 residues. V was cut by 2 bases and J by 4 bases, with 10 bases left in between. CDR1 and CDR2 (germline): SQVTM, ANQGSEA. CDR3 sequence (DNA): TGCAGCGTTGAATTCAGGGGCCCAGATACGCAGTATTTT. Translation: CSVEFRGPDTQYF.

The V gene is TRBV30, the J gene TRBJ1-2; no clear D gene. The germline gives CDR1 GTSNPN, CDR2 SVGIG (reference sequence). This CDR3 spans 14 amino acids. The germline V and J ends were trimmed by 4 bases and 3 bases, with 15 bases remaining between them. The CDR3 sequence: CAWTPGRRDYGYTF. The DNA for the CDR3 is TGTGCCTGGACCCCCGGGCGGAGGGACTATGGCTACACCTTC.

V and J are TRBV27 and TRBJ2-7; D not resolved. There are 14 residues in the CDR3. CDR1 and CDR2 (germline): MNHEY, SMNVEV (reference sequence). Between the trimmed V and J ends, which lost 5 bases and 6 bases, there was a span of 17 bases. The CDR3 DNA follows: TGTGCCAGCAGTCCATTAGACCGCCCCAGCGAGCAGTACTTC. Encoded protein: CASSPLDRPSEQYF.

This clone was observed a handful of times. The chain has TRBV12-5 and TRBJ2-1; 12 bases are a match to TRBD2. This CDR3 is 17 amino acids long. Trimming removed 4 bases from V and 6 bases from J; junction bases left unmatched: 10. Germline values: CDR1 LGHNT, CDR2 FRNRAP. The CDR3 reads CASGSSSLAGGVNEQFF. Written as DNA, the CDR3 is TGTGCTAGTGGTTCCAGCTCCCTAGCGGGAGGGGTCAATGAGCAGTTCTTC.

This sequence joins TRBV11-2 and TRBJ2-5, with a weak D call TRBD1 (5 bases). This CDR3 contains 13 residues. Trimming shortened V by 3 bases and J by 5 bases, and 10 bases separated the two germline ends. Germline CDR1 reads SGHAT; CDR2 reads FQNNGV. The CDR3 protein is CASSFQGFETQYF. Here the CDR3 DNA reads TGTGCCAGCAGCTTTCAGGGCTTTGAGACCCAGTACTTC.

The sample holds a few counts of this clone. This sequence joins TRBV6-4 and TRBJ2-1; 8 bases fit TRBD2. This CDR3 has 16 residues. CDR1 and CDR2 from the germline V gene are MRHNA and SNTAGT. Losses at the gene ends were 2 bases for V and 4 bases for J; bases not matched to a gene: 7. Here the CDR3 reads CASSDRGTSGYNEQFF. CDR3 sequence (DNA): TGTGCCAGCAGTGACCGGGGGACTAGTGGGTACAATGAGCAGTTCTTC.

The chain uses TRBV14 and TRBJ2-2; 10 nucleotides align to TRBD1. Germline V gene sequence: CDR1 SGHDN, CDR2 FVKESK. With 4 bases clipped from V and 4 bases from J, the junction kept 3 bases outside the gene matches. This CDR3 spans 15 amino acids. The DNA of the CDR3 is TGTGCCAGCAGCCGACAGGGGGCGCCCACCGGGGAGCTGTTTTTT. Its translation: CASSRQGAPTGELFF.

The V gene is TRBV4-1, the J gene TRBJ2-7; 7 positions agree with TRBD2. The CDR3 sequence is 18 residues long. The trim removed 4 bases at V and 0 bases at J, leaving 15 bases unmatched. Germline CDR1 MGHRA, CDR2 YSYEKL. CDR3 sequence: CASSPRRDGGRNSYEQYF. The CDR3 nucleotides are TGCGCCAGCAGCCCCCGACGGGATGGCGGGAGAAACTCCTACGAGCAGTACTTC.

The J gene is TRBJ1-1, the V gene TRBV18, with a possible D match to TRBD1 (6 bases). The CDR3 spans 15 residues. Germline CDR1 is KGHSH and CDR2 is LQKENI. Deletions cut 4 bases from V and 8 bases from J, with 20 bases between. The CDR3 loop is CASSQQGLEPGEAFF. The CDR3 DNA reads TGTGCCAGCTCACAACAGGGATTGGAACCGGGGGAAGCTTTCTTT.

The CDR3 DNA is TGTGCCAGCAGTTCGCGGGAGGAGGCGAGGGAGACCCAGTACTTC. It encodes CASSSREEARETQYF. The chain uses TRBV28 and TRBJ2-5; TRBD2 matches 8 bases. This CDR3 is built from 15 residues. Germline V CDR1 and CDR2: MDHEN, SYDVKM. Trimming removed 4 bases from V and 5 bases from J; junction bases left unmatched: 9.

The genes are TRBV5-1 and TRBJ2-5; 9 positions agree with TRBD1. The end of the DNA fits TRBJ2-7 better, so the J call may be wrong. Germline CDR1 and CDR2: SGHRS and YFSETQ. The CDR3 contains 16 residues. The chain's CDR3 is CASSLAGTGRGYEQYF. The CDR3, as DNA: TGCGCCAGCAGCTTAGCCGGGACAGGGAGGGGATACGAGCAGTACTTC.

This chain links TRBV30 with TRBJ1-3, with D perhaps matching TRBD1 (5 bases). The CDR3 contains 15 residues. The germline gives CDR1 GTSNPN, CDR2 SVGIG (reference sequence). Trimming left V 2 bases short and J 0 bases short, with 11 bases between. The CDR3 DNA reads as TGTGCCTGGAGTCCGAGGACAAGCTCTGGAAACACCATATATTTT. It specifies CAWSPRTSSGNTIYF.

The chain links TRBV9 to TRBJ1-6; 7 bases line up with TRBD1. The CDR3 extends over 15 amino acids. Germline V gives CDR1 SGDLS, CDR2 YYNGEE. Trimming took 5 bases from V and 8 from J; bases not matched to a gene: 10. The CDR3 bases are TGTGCCAGCAGACGTAGGTCAGGGGGGGATTCACCCCTCCACTTT. Encoded protein: CASRRRSGGDSPLHF.